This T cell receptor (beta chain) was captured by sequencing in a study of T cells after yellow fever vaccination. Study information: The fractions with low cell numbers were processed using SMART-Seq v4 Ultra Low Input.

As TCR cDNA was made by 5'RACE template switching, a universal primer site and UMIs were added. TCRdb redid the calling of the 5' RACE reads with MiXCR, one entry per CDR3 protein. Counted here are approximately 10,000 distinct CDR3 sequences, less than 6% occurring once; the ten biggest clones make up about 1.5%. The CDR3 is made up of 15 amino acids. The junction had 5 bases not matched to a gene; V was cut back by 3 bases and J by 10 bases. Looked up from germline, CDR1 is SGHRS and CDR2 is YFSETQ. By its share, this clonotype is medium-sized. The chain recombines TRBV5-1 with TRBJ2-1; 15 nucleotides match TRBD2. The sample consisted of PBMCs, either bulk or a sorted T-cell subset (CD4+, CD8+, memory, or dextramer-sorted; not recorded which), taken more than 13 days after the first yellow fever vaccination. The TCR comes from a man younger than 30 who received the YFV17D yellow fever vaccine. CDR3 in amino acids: CASSSSGTSGGEQFF. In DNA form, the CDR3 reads TGCGCCAGCAGCTCATCCGGGACTAGCGGGGGGGAGCAGTTCTTC.